This TCR beta chain was captured in a study of shared clonotypes between healthy human individuals. In the study overall: The donor pool was made up of a couple of women and a few men aged 18 to 49.

Germline CDR1 is GTSNPN and CDR2 is SVGIG (reference sequence). The ends were cut back, 3 bases at V and 6 bases at J, with 12 bases in the middle. The CDR3 contains 13 residues. Profiled with immunoSEQ multiplex PCR; TCRdb holds only in-frame clones, not every one. The table lists about 2.2 million clones, 85% to 95% of them singletons, with roughly 1.7% in the top ten. Cells designated naive CD8 were CD45RO-negative and were positively selected for CCR7, with terminally differentiated effector memory CD45RA+ cells excluded. Donors included only healthy HIV-negative adults lacking recent acute infections or vaccinations.

Sample: naive CD8+ T cells from PBMCs. This receptor was taken from a man between 18 and 29 years old in good health. Some clones in this sample may be carry-over from other donors' samples. The chain uses TRBV30 and TRBJ2-1; D not resolved. The CDR3 DNA reads TGTGCCTGGAGAGCTAGAGGAGTCAATGAGCAGTTCTTC. This gives the protein CAWRARGVNEQFF.